These 11 T cell receptor beta chains came from one sample sequenced in a study of CD8+CD57+ T cells in acquired aplastic anemia (dated by TCRdb to 2016 to 2019). For sequencing, an Illumina HiSeq 2000 was employed. Genomic DNA served as template for TCR beta VDJ combination and CDR3 sequence profiling. TCRdb ran its own pipeline on the public reads, namely fastp trimming at Q25 and MiXCR clone calling, and kept in-frame beta chains. Each CDR3 protein appears once, grouped with its most common genes and DNA. The sample records about 150,000 distinct CDR3 sequences, about 52% of which are singletons. The ten largest clones capture roughly 12% of the sample. The patients picked for sequencing were ones in whom flow cytometry had shown an expansion of CD8+CD57+ cells. The sequenced sample was sorted CD4+, CD8+, or CD8+CD57+ T cells (not recorded which) from PBMCs. The receptor set was obtained from a human donor with aplastic anemia.

The chain joins TRBV10-2 to TRBJ2-2; TRBD2 aligns across 11 bases. The CDR3 extends over 14 amino acids. Germline values: CDR1 WSHSY, CDR2 SAAADI. Unmatched junction bases numbered 2, after V lost 8 bases and J lost 3 bases. CDR3 sequence (DNA): TGCGCCAGCCAGACTAGCGGGGACACCGGGGAGCTGTTTTTT. It encodes CASQTSGDTGELFF.

This clonotype was detected ten times or more. The chain links TRBV9 to TRBJ1-2, with D perhaps matching TRBD1 (5 bases). The length of the CDR3 is 15 residues. CDR1 is SGDLS and CDR2 is YYNGEE in the germline V gene. Trimming left V 2 bases short and J 2 bases short, with 13 bases between. The CDR3, as DNA: TGTGCCAGCAGCGTGAGAAGTGACAGAAACTATGGCTACACCTTC. It translates to CASSVRSDRNYGYTF.

Worth noting for this clonotype: Germline and junction disagree at one end, which may indicate a read error. The J gene is TRBJ1-6, the V gene TRBV24-1; no clear D gene. The CDR3 spans 13 residues. Germline V gene lookup returns CDR1 KGHDR and CDR2 SFDVKD. The CDR3 here is CAASDGWNSPLHF. CDR3 in DNA: TGTGCCGCCAGTGATGGGTGGAATTCACCCCTCCACTTT.

This clonotype has a count of ten or more. V and J are TRBV20-1 and TRBJ2-2, with D uncertain. Trimming removed 3 bases from V and 0 bases from J, with 8 bases in between. This CDR3 has 14 amino acids. CDR1 and CDR2 from the germline V gene are DFQATT and SNEGSKA (reference sequence). CDR3 sequence: CSARTTTNTGELFF. The DNA of the CDR3 is TGCAGTGCTAGGACGACAACGAACACCGGGGAGCTGTTTTTT.

Note on this clonotype: This sequence may be a read error, since a much larger clone differs from it by one base. The chain carries TRBV6-1 and TRBJ1-2, with TRBD1 as a possible D gene (6 bases). The V end was cut by 3 bases, the J end by 2 bases, with 13 bases between. The CDR3 is 15 residues long. Germline-derived CDR1 and CDR2 are MNHNS and SASEGT. The CDR3, as DNA: TGTGCCAGCAGTGACAGGGGAGCAGGGAACTATGGCTACACCTTC. The encoded protein is CASSDRGAGNYGYTF.

The CDR3 loop reads CSARETNLEQFF. For the CDR3, the DNA is TGCAGTGCTAGAGAAACGAATCTTGAGCAGTTCTTC. The chain is built from TRBV20-1 and TRBJ2-1; no definite D call. CDR3 length equals 12 residues. V lost 0 bases, J lost 9 bases, and 9 bases lay in between. Germline V gene lookup returns CDR1 DFQATT and CDR2 SNEGSKA (reference sequence).

The chain links TRBV20-1 to TRBJ2-5, with 8 bases aligning to TRBD2. In germline, CDR1 is DFQATT, CDR2 SNEGSKA (reference sequence). This CDR3 comprises 13 residues. With V trimmed by 3 bases and J by 3 bases, 3 bases remained unmatched. CDR3 sequence reads: CSARTSVKETQYF. CDR3 DNA: TGCAGTGCTAGGACTAGCGTCAAAGAGACCCAGTACTTC.

This clonotype appeared many times. V usage is TRBV4-3 and J usage is TRBJ2-7, with a weak D call TRBD2 (7 bases). Trimming removed 0 bases from V and 3 bases from J, with 12 bases in between. The CDR3 covers 15 residues. Per germline, CDR1 LGHNA and CDR2 YSLEER. In DNA, the CDR3 is TGCGCCAGCAGCCAAGATCGGGGGGCAAGCTACGAGCAGTACTTC. Amino acid sequence: CASSQDRGASYEQYF.

This clonotype occurred a few times. The CDR3 loop reads CSVTTVGYEQYF. CDR3 nucleotides: TGCAGCGTCACGACAGTGGGATACGAGCAGTACTTC. The chain couples TRBV29-1 to TRBJ2-7; weak D call: TRBD1 (5 bases). Deletions cut 6 bases from V and 4 bases from J, with 13 bases between. The CDR3 is made up of 12 amino acids. Germline values: CDR1 SQVTM, CDR2 ANQGSEA.

Many counts were recorded for this clonotype. The chain is built from TRBV6-5 and TRBJ2-2; the match to TRBD1 covers 7 bases. The length of the CDR3 is 13 residues. The V and J ends lost 6 bases and 3 bases, in that order; junction bases with no gene match: 1. The germline CDR1 and CDR2 sequences are MNHEY and SVGAGI. As DNA, the CDR3 is TGTGCCAGCAGGACAGGGCACACCGGGGAGCTGTTTTTT. Residues: CASRTGHTGELFF.

This clonotype was seen repeatedly, ten times or more. J is TRBJ1-1 and V is TRBV6-1; perhaps TRBD1 as D (5 bases). The germline V gene encodes CDR1 MNHNS and CDR2 SASEGT. CDR3 length equals 16 residues. V lost 5 bases and J lost 1, with 17 bases in between. The CDR3 loop reads CASSRSPGGTNTEAFF. The DNA for the CDR3 is TGTGCCAGCAGTCGTTCGCCGGGGGGGACGAACACTGAAGCTTTCTTT.